The 14 T cell receptor beta chains below come from one sample, sequenced in a study of identical twins. TCRdb recomputed calls from the 5' RACE reads with MiXCR, one row per CDR3 protein. The sample has 1.5 million to 2 million distinct CDR3 sequences, less than 35% seen once. Material for sequencing was cord blood. The receptors were sampled from a newborn girl in good health.

This clonotype has just a few counts. The chain uses TRBV19 and TRBJ1-5; D gene uncertain. Germline V CDR1 and CDR2: LNHDA, SQIVND (reference sequence). V was pared by 1 base and J by 1 base, with 5 bases between. The CDR3 totals 14 residues. CDR3 residues: CASSIVASNQPQHF. The CDR3 nucleotides are TGTGCCAGTAGTATAGTCGCCAGCAATCAGCCCCAGCATTTT.

This clonotype was observed many times. This sequence joins TRBV2 and TRBJ2-1; D call uncertain. This CDR3 spans 11 amino acids. Germline V gene lookup returns CDR1 SNHLY and CDR2 FYNNEI. Trimming left V 6 bases short and J 9 bases short, with 9 bases between. The CDR3 DNA reads TGTGCCAGCAGCCCTTTTGGTGAGCAGTTCTTC. Protein sequence: CASSPFGEQFF. The full variable domain, in which reference TRBV2 and TRBJ2-1 provide the parts outside the CDR3, is EPEVTQTPSHQVTQMGQEVILRCVPISNHLYFYWYRQILGQKVEFLVSFYNNEISEKSEIFDDQFSVERPDGSNFTLKIRSTKLEDSAMYFCASSPFGEQFFGPGTRLTVL.

The J gene is TRBJ1-1, the V gene TRBV29-1; D perhaps matches TRBD1 (6 bases). CDR3 length: 14 residues. Trimming removed 5 bases at V and 0 bases at J, with 13 bases between. CDR1 is SQVTM and CDR2 is ANQGSEA in the germline V gene. The CDR3, as DNA: TGCAGCGTTCTAGGACAGAGCCTGAACACTGAAGCTTTCTTT. Its protein is CSVLGQSLNTEAFF.

V usage is TRBV27 and J usage is TRBJ1-3; no firm D call. Trimming cost V 8 bases and J 0 bases, with 17 bases left between them. Germline lookup yields CDR1 MNHEY and CDR2 SMNVEV (reference sequence). The CDR3 totals 16 residues. The CDR3 spells CASSYKRPVSGNTIYF. The DNA for the CDR3 is TGTGCCAGCTCATACAAGCGGCCTGTCTCTGGAAACACCATATATTTT.

The table lists this clonotype with a few counts. The chain combines TRBV30 with TRBJ2-7; D may be TRBD1 (6 bases). V was shortened by 1 base and J by 3 bases, with 19 bases between the two germline ends. The CDR3 spans 16 residues. CDR1 GTSNPN and CDR2 SVGIG come from the germline V gene (reference sequence). The CDR3 reads CAWSANRASVLYEQYF. CDR3 DNA sequence: TGTGCCTGGAGTGCCAACAGGGCCTCTGTCCTCTACGAGCAGTACTTC.

This clonotype was recorded only once. Just one base apart from a much larger clone, this may be a read error. The chain employs TRBV10-3 and TRBJ1-2, with D possibly being TRBD1 (5 bases). The CDR3 sequence is 14 residues long. Germline CDR1 reads ENHRY; CDR2 reads SYGVKD. The CDR3 DNA reads TGTGCCATCAGCCCGATCGGACATAACCATGGCTACACCTTC. Its protein is CAISPIGHNHGYTF.

The V call is TRBV4-1, the J call TRBJ2-7; 15 nucleotides line up with TRBD2. The ends lost 0 bases at V and 2 bases at J; junction bases unmatched: 2. Germline V lookup: CDR1 MGHRA, CDR2 YSYEKL. The CDR3 loop spans 17 amino acids. The CDR3 region is CASSQDRTSGRAYEQYF. Here the CDR3 DNA reads TGCGCCAGCAGCCAAGATAGGACTAGCGGGAGGGCCTACGAGCAGTACTTC.

The gene calls are TRBV20-1 and TRBJ2-7; TRBD1 matches at 10 bases. This CDR3 has 14 residues. Germline V gene sequence: CDR1 DFQATT, CDR2 SNEGSKA (reference sequence). Losses at the gene ends were 6 bases for V and 4 bases for J; bases not matched to a gene: 9. CDR3 region: CSATPGQGIYEQYF. CDR3 in DNA: TGCAGTGCCACACCGGGACAGGGGATATACGAGCAGTACTTC.

This clonotype has only a few counts. CDR3: CSARGWGVETQYF. In nucleotides, the CDR3 is TGCAGTGCTAGAGGCTGGGGTGTGGAGACCCAGTACTTC. This chain joins TRBV20-1 and TRBJ2-5; D gene unclear. The CDR3 contains 13 residues. V was cut by 1 base and J by 5 bases, with 11 bases left in between. CDR1 DFQATT and CDR2 SNEGSKA come from the germline V gene (reference sequence).

The chain couples TRBV4-1 to TRBJ1-2; tentatively, D is TRBD1 (6 bases). The CDR3 runs to 16 residues. CDR1 is MGHRA and CDR2 is YSYEKL in the germline V gene. With 1 base removed from V and 0 bases from J, the gap between germline ends came to 12 bases. The CDR3 nucleotides read TGCGCCAGCAGCCAAGCGGGGAGGGGGGCTAACTATGGCTACACCTTC. As protein: CASSQAGRGANYGYTF.

This chain connects TRBV10-3 to TRBJ2-2; 8 nucleotides match TRBD2. Germline-derived CDR1 and CDR2 are ENHRY and SYGVKD. The V and J ends lost 5 bases and 4 bases, in that order; junction bases with no gene match: 6. The CDR3 extends over 15 amino acids. The chain's CDR3 is CAISRSGSPTGELFF. CDR3 nucleotide sequence: TGTGCCATCAGTCGCAGCGGGAGCCCCACCGGGGAGCTGTTTTTT.

In its sample, this clonotype was seen a few times. This chain uses TRBV7-8 with TRBJ2-1; TRBD2 aligns across 9 bases. The V gene's germline CDR1 is SGHVS and CDR2 FQNEAQ. The CDR3 runs to 16 residues. The J segment lost 5 bases and the V segment lost 0 bases, leaving 5 bases of the junction unmatched. The DNA of the CDR3 is TGTGCCAGCAGCTTAGCTGGCGGGACTAGCCACAATGAGCAGTTCTTC. This codes for CASSLAGGTSHNEQFF. Full variable domain (remainder filled in from reference TRBV7-8 and TRBJ2-1): GAGVSQSPRYKVAKRGQDVALRCDPISGHVSLFWYQQALGQGPEFLTYFQNEAQLDKSGLPSDRFFAERPEGSVSTLKIQRTQQEDSAVYLCASSLAGGTSHNEQFFGPGTRLTVL.

The chain joins TRBV28 to TRBJ2-2, with 7 bases identical to TRBD2. The CDR3 contains 15 residues. The trim removed 1 base at V and 6 bases at J, leaving 5 bases unmatched. Germline CDR1 MDHEN, CDR2 SYDVKM. The CDR3 protein is CASSLYASGAGELFF. The CDR3 region has the DNA TGTGCCAGCAGTTTATACGCTAGCGGCGCCGGGGAGCTGTTTTTT. Complete variable domain (other parts from reference TRBV28 and TRBJ2-2): DVKVTQSSRYLVKRTGEKVFLECVQDMDHENMFWYRQDPGLGLRLIYFSYDVKMKEKGDIPEGYSVSREKKERFSLILESASTNQTSMYLCASSLYASGAGELFFGEGSRLTVL.

The chain is built from TRBV9 and TRBJ1-2, with a tentative D call TRBD1 (6 bases). CDR1 and CDR2 from the germline V gene are SGDLS and YYNGEE. The CDR3 sequence is 12 residues long. Trimming took off 3 bases at V and 8 bases at J, with 11 bases between the two ends. CDR3 in amino acids: CASSADRFGYTF. Written as DNA, the CDR3 is TGTGCCAGCAGCGCAGACAGGTTCGGCTACACCTTC. Supplemented by reference TRBV9 and TRBJ1-2, the full variable domain reads DSGVTQTPKHLITATGQRVTLRCSPRSGDLSVYWYQQSLDQGLQFLIQYYNGEERAKGNILERFSAQQFPDLHSELNLSSLELGDSALYFCASSADRFGYTFGSGTRLTVV.